The next 7 T cell receptor beta chains were all read from a single sample in a study of blood T cell repertoires in COVID-19. Profiling relied on immunoSEQ multiplex PCR, and the TCRdb table lists in-frame clones only, not all of them. The sample includes some 200,000 clones, roughly 80% seen only once; the top ten take more than 4.5%. Sequenced material: PBMCs or T cells enriched from blood (not recorded which). Receptor source: a woman in her sixties or seventies with acute COVID-19.

This chain uses TRBV7-2 with TRBJ1-2, with 7 nucleotides matching TRBD1. V shed 5 bases, J shed 8 bases, and the junction held 8 bases outside the gene matches. CDR3 length: 13 amino acids. The germline V gene has CDR1 SGHTA and CDR2 FQGNSA. The CDR3 is CASSRGHAAGYTF. DNA for the CDR3: TGTGCCAGCAGCAGGGGGCATGCGGCGGGCTACACCTTC.

This clone has at least ten counts. V usage is TRBV7-9 and J usage is TRBJ2-1; D is unresolved. This CDR3 comprises 16 residues. CDR1 is SEHNR, CDR2 FQNEAQ, per germline (reference sequence). With 5 bases removed from V and 1 base from J, the gap between germline ends came to 15 bases. The CDR3 DNA reads as TGTGCCAGCAGCCCCCCCCCGCGGTTATCCTACAATGAGCAGTTCTTC. Encoded protein: CASSPPPRLSYNEQFF.

J is TRBJ2-1 and V is TRBV4-3; 12 nucleotides line up with TRBD2. J gave up 5 bases and V 0 bases, and 11 bases lay outside the gene matches. This CDR3 spans 19 amino acids. Germline CDR1 and CDR2: LGHNA and YSLEER. The CDR3 spells CASSQESSRTSGTNNEQFF. CDR3 bases: TGCGCCAGCAGCCAAGAGTCTTCACGGACTAGCGGGACTAACAATGAGCAGTTCTTC.

The chain joins TRBV19 to TRBJ2-1; unclear D gene. The V gene lost 9 bases and the J gene lost 6 bases, with 9 bases spanning the gap. This CDR3 comprises 11 residues. CDR1 is LNHDA, CDR2 SQIVND, per germline (reference sequence). The CDR3 reads CASARANEQFF. Written as DNA, the CDR3 is TGTGCCAGCGCTAGAGCCAATGAGCAGTTCTTC.

V usage is TRBV7-8 and J usage is TRBJ2-7, with 9 bases fitting TRBD2. Germline V gives CDR1 SGHVS, CDR2 FQNEAQ. J lost 6 bases, V lost 8 bases, and 11 bases had no gene match. The CDR3 covers 14 residues. CDR3 in amino acids: CASRQGTSSSEQYF. The CDR3 DNA reads as TGTGCCAGCCGCCAAGGGACTAGCAGTAGCGAGCAGTACTTC.

The chain links TRBV7-2 to TRBJ1-5; no firm D call. Germline CDR1 SGHTA, CDR2 FQGNSA. V shed 2 bases and J shed 4 bases, with 6 bases lying between them. This CDR3 has 13 amino acids. The CDR3 loop reads CASSLPVNQPQHF. The CDR3, as DNA: TGTGCCAGCAGCTTACCGGTGAATCAGCCCCAGCATTTT. Looking up the rest from reference TRBV7-2 and TRBJ1-5 gives the full variable domain: GAGVSQSPSNKVTEKGKDVELRCDPISGHTALYWYRQSLGQGLEFLIYFQGNSAPDKSGLPSDRFSAERTGGSVSTLTIQRTQQEDSAVYLCASSLPVNQPQHFGDGTRLSIL.

J is TRBJ2-1 and V is TRBV4-1; TRBD2 matches 9 bases. CDR1 MGHRA and CDR2 YSYEKL come from the germline V gene. V dropped 0 bases and J dropped 9; count of bases not matched to a gene: 9. The CDR3 consists of 16 residues. The CDR3 here is CASSQDEPSGVGEQFF. CDR3 DNA sequence: TGCGCCAGCAGCCAAGATGAGCCTAGCGGGGTTGGTGAGCAGTTCTTC.